Listed below are T cell receptor beta chains from one sample, sequenced in a study of blood T cells in healthy people across ages. Each CDR3 protein gets one entry after TCRdb re-called the 5' RACE reads with MiXCR. The sample holds some 670,000 distinct CDR3 sequences, over 40% seen once. The source material was blood. These receptors all stem from a woman aged 80 or over in good health. The CDR3 runs from the conserved cysteine through the conserved F or W. The order of the fields is CDR3 protein, CDR3 DNA, CDR3 length, V gene, clone size, J gene, D gene. D genes are given only for firm matches. Size values are once, few and many counts, or a class for expanded clones, and some rows have none.

CDR3aa: CSARTPAGERTGELFF; CDR3nt: TGCAGTGCTAGGACCCCGGCAGGGGAAAGGACCGGGGAGCTGTTTTTT; len: 16; v_gene: TRBV20-1; abundance: NA; j_gene: TRBJ2-2; d_gene: NA
CDR3aa: CASSPRAGSSYEQYF; CDR3nt: TGTGCCAGCAGCCCTCGTGCGGGATCCTCCTACGAGCAGTACTTC; len: 15; v_gene: TRBV3-1; abundance: once; j_gene: TRBJ2-7; d_gene: NA
CDR3aa: CASSLVSPGNEKLFF; CDR3nt: TGTGCCAGCAGCTTAGTGTCGCCGGGCAATGAAAAACTGTTTTTT; len: 15; v_gene: TRBV7-2; abundance: NA; j_gene: TRBJ1-4; d_gene: NA
CDR3aa: CASSSEGAGPYEQYF; CDR3nt: TGTGCCAGCAGCTCGGAAGGGGCAGGGCCCTACGAGCAGTACTTC; len: 15; v_gene: TRBV7-2; abundance: NA; j_gene: TRBJ2-7; d_gene: NA
CDR3aa: CAITSGQGDTGELFF; CDR3nt: TGTGCCATCACCTCCGGACAGGGGGATACCGGGGAGCTGTTTTTT; len: 15; v_gene: TRBV10-3; abundance: NA; j_gene: TRBJ2-2; d_gene: TRBD1
CDR3aa: CSSTPRDGLYEQYF; CDR3nt: TGCAGTTCGACACCGCGGGACGGCCTCTACGAGCAGTACTTC; len: 14; v_gene: TRBV20-1; abundance: NA; j_gene: TRBJ2-7; d_gene: NA
CDR3aa: CASTRDRVPDEQFF; CDR3nt: TGCGCCAGCACTCGGGACAGGGTCCCGGATGAGCAGTTCTTC; len: 14; v_gene: TRBV5-1; abundance: many; j_gene: TRBJ2-1; d_gene: TRBD1
CDR3aa: CASSSSGSYEQFF; CDR3nt: TGCGCCAGCAGCTCAAGCGGGAGTTATGAGCAGTTCTTC; len: 13; v_gene: TRBV5-1; abundance: NA; j_gene: TRBJ2-1; d_gene: TRBD2
CDR3aa: CASSLNSGREETQYF; CDR3nt: TGTGCCAGCAGCCTTAATAGCGGGAGAGAAGAGACCCAGTACTTC; len: 15; v_gene: TRBV7-9; abundance: many; j_gene: TRBJ2-5; d_gene: TRBD2
CDR3aa: CASTRGGGLETQYF; CDR3nt: TGTGCCAGCACCCGTGGCGGAGGTTTAGAGACCCAGTACTTC; len: 14; v_gene: TRBV7-9; abundance: many; j_gene: TRBJ2-5; d_gene: NA
CDR3aa: CSAGWGGETQYF; CDR3nt: TGCAGTGCTGGGTGGGGGGGTGAGACCCAGTACTTC; len: 12; v_gene: TRBV20-1; abundance: NA; j_gene: TRBJ2-5; d_gene: TRBD2
CDR3aa: CASSVAVTLYGYTF; CDR3nt: TGTGCCAGCAGTGTTGCGGTTACCCTCTATGGCTACACCTTC; len: 14; v_gene: TRBV28; abundance: NA; j_gene: TRBJ1-2; d_gene: NA
CDR3aa: CASSPGSLYEQYF; CDR3nt: TGTGCCAGCTCACCTGGGTCCCTATACGAGCAGTACTTC; len: 13; v_gene: TRBV18; abundance: few; j_gene: TRBJ2-7; d_gene: NA
CDR3aa: CAGSYSLASRTPSTDTQYF; CDR3nt: TGTGCCGGCAGTTACTCGCTGGCTAGTCGTACTCCTAGCACGGATACGCAGTATTTT; len: 19; v_gene: TRBV6-5; abundance: NA; j_gene: TRBJ2-3; d_gene: NA
CDR3aa: CASRKGGGYLSQYF; CDR3nt: TGTGCCAGCAGAAAGGGAGGGGGCTACTTGTCCCAGTACTTC; len: 14; v_gene: TRBV13; abundance: many; j_gene: TRBJ2-5; d_gene: NA
CDR3aa: CATSRDGGQGGYNEQFF; CDR3nt: TGTGCCACCAGCAGAGATGGCGGACAGGGGGGTTACAATGAGCAGTTCTTC; len: 17; v_gene: TRBV15; abundance: NA; j_gene: TRBJ2-1; d_gene: TRBD1
CDR3aa: CASSLVPGTSGGKRGNEQFF; CDR3nt: TGTGCCAGCAGCTTAGTCCCAGGGACTAGCGGGGGCAAACGGGGGAATGAGCAGTTCTTC; len: 20; v_gene: TRBV7-2; abundance: many; j_gene: TRBJ2-1; d_gene: TRBD2
CDR3aa: CASSVGMGASTEAFF; CDR3nt: TGTGCCAGCAGCGTAGGGATGGGGGCTAGTACTGAAGCTTTCTTT; len: 15; v_gene: TRBV9; abundance: many; j_gene: TRBJ1-1; d_gene: NA
CDR3aa: CASSLRVSEQFF; CDR3nt: TGTGCCAGCAGTTTGCGGGTTTCAGAGCAGTTCTTC; len: 12; v_gene: TRBV28; abundance: NA; j_gene: TRBJ2-1; d_gene: NA
CDR3aa: CASSEPTYQTDTQYF; CDR3nt: TGTGCCAGCAGTGAACCCACGTATCAGACAGATACGCAGTATTTT; len: 15; v_gene: TRBV6-1; abundance: few; j_gene: TRBJ2-3; d_gene: NA
CDR3aa: CASSQGQGVYEQYF; CDR3nt: TGTGCCAGCAGTCAGGGACAGGGGGTCTACGAGCAGTACTTC; len: 14; v_gene: TRBV12-3/TRBV12-4; abundance: many; j_gene: TRBJ2-7; d_gene: TRBD1
CDR3aa: CASSLGAGVYEQYF; CDR3nt: TGTGCCAGCAGCTTAGGAGCGGGAGTCTACGAGCAGTACTTC; len: 14; v_gene: TRBV7-2; abundance: NA; j_gene: TRBJ2-7; d_gene: TRBD2
CDR3aa: CASSVGPVVTDTQYF; CDR3nt: TGTGCCAGCAGCGTGGGACCGGTAGTCACAGATACGCAGTATTTT; len: 15; v_gene: TRBV9; abundance: many; j_gene: TRBJ2-3; d_gene: NA
CDR3aa: CASSVAGGREQYF; CDR3nt: TGTGCCAGCAGCGTAGCGGGGGGGCGTGAGCAGTACTTC; len: 13; v_gene: TRBV9; abundance: NA; j_gene: TRBJ2-7; d_gene: TRBD2
CDR3aa: CASRSFSIETQYF; CDR3nt: TGTGCCAGCAGATCATTTAGTATCGAGACCCAGTACTTC; len: 13; v_gene: TRBV7-2; abundance: many; j_gene: TRBJ2-5; d_gene: NA
CDR3aa: CSASPPNQPQHF; CDR3nt: TGCAGTGCTAGCCCGCCCAATCAGCCCCAGCATTTT; len: 12; v_gene: TRBV20-1; abundance: NA; j_gene: TRBJ1-5; d_gene: NA
CDR3aa: CASSSEGSYSNEQFF; CDR3nt: TGCGCCAGCAGCTCCGAAGGGAGCTATTCGAATGAGCAGTTCTTC; len: 15; v_gene: TRBV5-1; abundance: many; j_gene: TRBJ2-1; d_gene: NA
CDR3aa: CASSLGRGLREQYF; CDR3nt: TGTGCCAGCAGCTTAGGACGGGGTCTACGGGAGCAGTACTTC; len: 14; v_gene: TRBV7-9; abundance: NA; j_gene: TRBJ2-7; d_gene: NA
CDR3aa: CASSLGVARGLSGGSTDTQYF; CDR3nt: TGCGCCAGCAGCTTGGGAGTAGCTCGCGGGTTGAGCGGGGGTAGCACAGATACGCAGTATTTT; len: 21; v_gene: TRBV5-1; abundance: many; j_gene: TRBJ2-3; d_gene: TRBD2
CDR3aa: CASSVRQDQETQYF; CDR3nt: TGTGCCAGCAGCGTAAGACAGGACCAAGAGACCCAGTACTTC; len: 14; v_gene: TRBV9; abundance: many; j_gene: TRBJ2-5; d_gene: NA
CDR3aa: CASSQSGLAGARRTDTQYF; CDR3nt: TGTGCCAGCAGCCAAAGTGGACTAGCGGGAGCTAGACGTACAGATACGCAGTATTTT; len: 19; v_gene: TRBV7-3; abundance: NA; j_gene: TRBJ2-3; d_gene: TRBD2
CDR3aa: CASSLGLESNEQFF; CDR3nt: TGTGCCAGCAGCCTTGGACTAGAGAGTAATGAGCAGTTCTTC; len: 14; v_gene: TRBV7-2; abundance: many; j_gene: TRBJ2-1; d_gene: TRBD2
CDR3aa: CASSRGLGRDEQFF; CDR3nt: TGTGCCAGCAGCCGGGGACTAGGACGCGATGAGCAGTTCTTC; len: 14; v_gene: TRBV7-9; abundance: many; j_gene: TRBJ2-1; d_gene: TRBD2
CDR3aa: CASSLLAPSYNEQFF; CDR3nt: TGTGCCAGCAGTTTACTAGCGCCATCCTACAATGAGCAGTTCTTC; len: 15; v_gene: TRBV12-3/TRBV12-4; abundance: NA; j_gene: TRBJ2-1; d_gene: NA
CDR3aa: CASSRLAGMNTQYF; CDR3nt: TGTGCCAGCAGCCGACTAGCGGGGATGAATACGCAGTATTTT; len: 14; v_gene: TRBV13; abundance: many; j_gene: TRBJ2-3; d_gene: TRBD2
CDR3aa: CASSLEGWGEQPQHF; CDR3nt: TGCGCCAGCAGCTTGGAGGGTTGGGGGGAACAGCCCCAGCATTTT; len: 15; v_gene: TRBV5-1; abundance: many; j_gene: TRBJ1-5; d_gene: NA
CDR3aa: CAWSVPGGGAKNIQYF; CDR3nt: TGTGCCTGGAGTGTTCCGGGAGGGGGAGCCAAAAACATTCAGTACTTC; len: 16; v_gene: TRBV30; abundance: NA; j_gene: TRBJ2-4; d_gene: TRBD2
CDR3aa: CSVEDWGTGAKETQYF; CDR3nt: TGCAGCGTTGAAGATTGGGGGACAGGGGCGAAAGAGACCCAGTACTTC; len: 16; v_gene: TRBV29-1; abundance: once; j_gene: TRBJ2-5; d_gene: TRBD1
CDR3aa: CASRDLGNEKLFF; CDR3nt: TGTGCCAGCAGGGATTTGGGCAATGAAAAACTGTTTTTT; len: 13; v_gene: TRBV6-6; abundance: many; j_gene: TRBJ1-4; d_gene: NA
CDR3aa: CSAEVTSQETQYF; CDR3nt: TGCAGTGCAGAAGTTACTTCCCAAGAGACCCAGTACTTC; len: 13; v_gene: TRBV20-1; abundance: many; j_gene: TRBJ2-5; d_gene: NA
CDR3aa: CSAKTGTANTEAFF; CDR3nt: TGCAGTGCTAAAACCGGGACAGCAAACACTGAAGCTTTCTTT; len: 14; v_gene: TRBV20-1; abundance: NA; j_gene: TRBJ1-1; d_gene: TRBD1
CDR3aa: CSVGRDSYEQYF; CDR3nt: TGCAGCGTCGGCCGGGACAGCTACGAGCAGTACTTC; len: 12; v_gene: TRBV29-1; abundance: few; j_gene: TRBJ2-7; d_gene: TRBD1
CDR3aa: CASIRDGYNEQYF; CDR3nt: TGTGCCAGTATCCGGGACGGTTACAATGAGCAGTACTTC; len: 13; v_gene: TRBV2; abundance: NA; j_gene: TRBJ2-7; d_gene: NA
CDR3aa: CAISAGALEQFF; CDR3nt: TGTGCCATCAGTGCGGGGGCACTTGAGCAGTTCTTC; len: 12; v_gene: TRBV10-3; abundance: NA; j_gene: TRBJ2-1; d_gene: NA
CDR3aa: CASSKERDPGNEQFF; CDR3nt: TGTGCCAGCAGCAAAGAGCGGGACCCAGGTAATGAGCAGTTCTTC; len: 15; v_gene: TRBV21-1; abundance: few; j_gene: TRBJ2-1; d_gene: NA
CDR3aa: CASSQVRSAEQYF; CDR3nt: TGTGCCAGCAGCCAAGTTCGGTCGGCCGAGCAGTATTTC; len: 13; v_gene: TRBV3-1; abundance: NA; j_gene: TRBJ2-5; d_gene: NA
CDR3aa: CASSGGGVLNEQFF; CDR3nt: TGTGCCAGCAGTGGGGGGGGGGTCCTAAATGAGCAGTTCTTC; len: 14; v_gene: TRBV27; abundance: NA; j_gene: TRBJ2-1; d_gene: TRBD2
CDR3aa: CASRSLSFNEQYF; CDR3nt: TGTGCCAGCCGTTCACTTAGTTTCAATGAGCAGTACTTC; len: 13; v_gene: TRBV27; abundance: NA; j_gene: TRBJ2-7; d_gene: NA
CDR3aa: CASSQALVGRGANTGELFF; CDR3nt: TGCGCCAGCAGCCAGGCCTTGGTTGGTCGGGGGGCGAACACCGGGGAGCTGTTTTTT; len: 19; v_gene: TRBV5-1; abundance: NA; j_gene: TRBJ2-2; d_gene: TRBD2
CDR3aa: CASSPSGQGIYEQYF; CDR3nt: TGTGCCAGCAGCCCCTCGGGACAGGGTATCTACGAGCAGTACTTC; len: 15; v_gene: TRBV13; abundance: NA; j_gene: TRBJ2-7; d_gene: TRBD1
CDR3aa: CASTGTATYNEQFF; CDR3nt: TGTGCCAGCACCGGGACTGCCACCTACAATGAGCAGTTCTTC; len: 14; v_gene: TRBV5-5; abundance: NA; j_gene: TRBJ2-1; d_gene: NA
CDR3aa: CASSLPQGSNEQFF; CDR3nt: TGCGCCAGCAGCTTGCCCCAGGGATCCAATGAGCAGTTCTTC; len: 14; v_gene: TRBV5-1; abundance: many; j_gene: TRBJ2-1; d_gene: NA
CDR3aa: CASSESGGDHQPQHF; CDR3nt: TGTGCCAGCAGTGAGTCAGGAGGGGACCATCAGCCCCAGCATTTT; len: 15; v_gene: TRBV25-1; abundance: NA; j_gene: TRBJ1-5; d_gene: NA
CDR3aa: CASSHLTENTEAFF; CDR3nt: TGTGCCAGCAGTCACCTTACAGAGAACACTGAAGCTTTCTTT; len: 14; v_gene: TRBV12-3/TRBV12-4; abundance: many; j_gene: TRBJ1-1; d_gene: NA